Presented here are 19 T cell receptor beta chains from one specimen sequenced in a study of cytomegalovirus exposure and HLA in healthy donors. A multiplex PCR was run with 60 Vbeta primers and 13 Jbeta primers. Profiling relied on immunoSEQ multiplex PCR, and the TCRdb table lists in-frame clones only, not all of them. This sample has 120,000 or so clones, with roughly 78% found just once. Sample: PBMCs. The receptors here all came from a young man in good health and CMV-seropositive.

The chain carries TRBV19 and TRBJ1-3; perhaps TRBD1 as D (5 bases). The CDR3 spans 14 residues. Per the germline V gene, CDR1 is LNHDA and CDR2 is SQIVND (reference sequence). Trimming took 4 bases from V and 4 from J, leaving 11 bases between them. The CDR3: CASSTQGSGNTIYF. In DNA, the CDR3 is TGTGCCAGTAGTACCCAGGGCTCCGGAAACACCATATATTTT.

The CDR3 region has the DNA TGTGCCAGCAGCGTAGGGTCCAGGGGCCCCGTCGAACTGTTTTTT. Amino acids: CASSVGSRGPVELFF. The gene calls are TRBV9 and TRBJ1-4; a weak D match, TRBD1 (6 bases). This CDR3 spans 15 amino acids. V gave up 0 bases and J gave up 12 bases, with 18 bases separating them. Germline-derived CDR1 and CDR2 are SGDLS and YYNGEE.

The chain combines TRBV10-2 with TRBJ1-4; no firm D call. CDR1 and CDR2 from the germline V gene are WSHSY and SAAADI. Trimming stripped 6 bases from V and 3 bases from J, with 11 bases between. This CDR3 contains 14 residues. CDR3 in amino acids: CASRSLSPNEKLFF. The CDR3 nucleotides are TGCGCCAGCAGAAGTCTCAGTCCTAATGAAAAACTGTTTTTT.

The CDR3 region has the DNA TGTGCCAGCAGTTTGAGCGGTAGGGGGCATGGTGGAGCTTTCTTT. Amino acid sequence: CASSLSGRGHGGAFF. V usage is TRBV27 and J usage is TRBJ1-1; 7 positions match TRBD1. V gave up 3 bases and J gave up 10 bases; unmatched junction bases: 14. CDR1 MNHEY and CDR2 SMNVEV come from the germline V gene (reference sequence). The CDR3 consists of 15 residues.

The chain combines TRBV18 with TRBJ1-4, with TRBD1 matching 10 bases. The CDR3 runs 15 residues. V trimming: 5 bases; J trimming: 8 bases; junction bases outside the gene matches: 8. Per the germline V gene, CDR1 is KGHSH and CDR2 is LQKENI. The DNA of the CDR3 is TGTGCCAGCTCAGTATCGACAGGGGGCAGAGAAAAACTGTTTTTT. It translates to CASSVSTGGREKLFF.

The chain links TRBV9 to TRBJ2-2, with 9 positions matching TRBD2. The CDR3 extends over 18 amino acids. Germline CDR1 SGDLS, CDR2 YYNGEE. J was trimmed by 5 bases and V by 3 bases; bases with no gene match: 14. The CDR3 is CASSAKRAGGPITGELFF. Written as DNA, the CDR3 is TGTGCCAGCAGCGCTAAAAGGGCGGGAGGGCCTATTACCGGGGAGCTGTTTTTT.

The chain joins TRBV27 to TRBJ2-1; TRBD1 agrees at 9 bases. This CDR3 spans 13 amino acids. Germline CDR1 is MNHEY and CDR2 is SMNVEV (reference sequence). V was clipped by 8 bases and J by 7 bases; unmatched bases: 6. The CDR3: CASGYRGQNEQFF. CDR3 DNA sequence: TGTGCCAGCGGCTACAGGGGGCAAAATGAGCAGTTCTTC.

The chain links TRBV6-5 to TRBJ1-2; D is unresolved. CDR3 length equals 12 residues. Germline V gene sequence: CDR1 MNHEY, CDR2 SVGAGI. V dropped 4 bases and J dropped 7 bases, with 10 bases sitting between them. The CDR3 region is CASSLRGLGYTF. DNA for the CDR3: TGTGCCAGCAGTTTAAGAGGGCTTGGCTACACCTTC.

This clone has a handful of counts. The chain carries TRBV7-2 and TRBJ2-5; D is ambiguous. Germline values: CDR1 SGHTA, CDR2 FQGNSA. The V and J ends lost 3 bases and 4 bases respectively, with 9 bases between them. This CDR3 has 13 amino acids. CDR3 amino acids: CASSFSVLETQYF. As DNA, the CDR3 is TGTGCCAGCAGCTTTTCAGTGTTAGAGACCCAGTACTTC.

The CDR3: CASSVGGGGNTIYF. Here the CDR3 DNA reads TGTGCCAGCAGCGTAGGGGGGGGTGGAAACACCATATATTTT. V and J are TRBV9 and TRBJ1-3; D might be TRBD1 (5 bases). The CDR3 runs 14 residues. V lost 0 bases and J lost 3, with 7 bases in between. Germline V gives CDR1 SGDLS, CDR2 YYNGEE.

The chain links TRBV2 to TRBJ2-5; 11 bases align to TRBD1. Trimming took 5 bases from V and 5 from J; bases not matched to a gene: 7. Per germline, CDR1 SNHLY and CDR2 FYNNEI. The CDR3 spans 15 residues. The CDR3 loop is CASSPGQGAGETQYF. The CDR3 DNA is TGTGCCAGCAGTCCCGGACAGGGGGCTGGGGAGACCCAGTACTTC.

This chain links TRBV4-1 with TRBJ2-7; possibly TRBD1 for D (5 bases). The V gene's germline CDR1 is MGHRA and CDR2 YSYEKL. With 2 bases removed from V and 6 bases from J, the gap between germline ends came to 17 bases. The CDR3 sequence is 15 residues long. CDR3 nucleotide sequence: TGCGCCAGCAGCCAAACCGACAGAGCACTACGCGAGCAGTACTTC. Its translation: CASSQTDRALREQYF.

The chain is built from TRBV7-8 and TRBJ2-7; D gene unclear. Germline CDR1 reads SGHVS; CDR2 reads FQNEAQ. The CDR3 runs 14 residues. Trimming cost V 1 base and J 2 bases, with 9 bases left between them. CDR3 nucleotide sequence: TGTGCCAGCAGCTTAGTACAGATACCCTACGAGCAGTACTTC. Translating gives CASSLVQIPYEQYF.

V usage is TRBV9 and J usage is TRBJ2-3; 8 nucleotides match TRBD2. The CDR3 sequence is 17 residues long. V was pared by 0 bases and J by 0 bases, with 6 bases of the junction left unmatched. Germline V CDR1 and CDR2: SGDLS, YYNGEE. CDR3 residues: CASSVELGGGSTDTQYF. The CDR3 region has the DNA TGTGCCAGCAGCGTAGAACTGGGCGGGGGGAGCACAGATACGCAGTATTTT.

This chain connects TRBV7-2 to TRBJ1-5; D ambiguous. CDR3 size: 14 residues. Germline-derived CDR1 and CDR2 are SGHTA and FQGNSA. Trimming shortened V by 0 bases and J by 3 bases, and 6 bases separated the two germline ends. CDR3: CASSLARLNQPQHF. The CDR3 coding sequence is TGTGCCAGCAGCTTAGCCAGACTCAATCAGCCCCAGCATTTT.

V and J are TRBV7-9 and TRBJ2-1, with D possibly matching TRBD2 (6 bases). V was clipped by 1 base and J by 6 bases, with 7 bases between them. This CDR3 contains 13 residues. CDR1 and CDR2 (germline): SEHNR, FQNEAQ (reference sequence). CDR3 region: CASSLVTSNEQFF. The CDR3 DNA sequence: TGTGCCAGCAGCTTAGTGACTAGCAATGAGCAGTTCTTC. The full variable domain, with the rest looked up from reference TRBV7-9 and TRBJ2-1, is DTGVSQNPRHKITKRGQNVTFRCDPISEHNRLYWYRQTLGQGPEFLTYFQNEAQLEKSRLLSDRFSAERPKGSFSTLEIQRTEQGDSAMYLCASSLVTSNEQFFGPGTRLTVL.

The V call is TRBV11-3, the J call TRBJ2-1, with TRBD2 matching over 7 bases. The CDR3 loop spans 16 amino acids. Per the germline V gene, CDR1 is SGHNT and CDR2 is YENEEA. With 6 bases clipped from V and 3 bases from J, the junction kept 11 bases outside the gene matches. DNA for the CDR3: TGTGCCAGCAGTTTTTACGGGGGGTTGGACTACAATGAGCAGTTCTTC. Amino acid sequence: CASSFYGGLDYNEQFF.

The rearrangement uses TRBV2 and TRBJ1-5; D unclear. There are 12 residues in the CDR3. The V end lost 8 bases, the J end lost 4 bases, and 9 bases lay between the germline ends. The germline V gene has CDR1 SNHLY and CDR2 FYNNEI. The CDR3 DNA is TGTGCCAGCGGCACAGCAAATCAGCCCCAGCATTTT. As protein: CASGTANQPQHF.

The chain is built from TRBV28 and TRBJ2-1; D may be TRBD1 (7 bases). The V gene lost 2 bases and the J gene lost 2 bases, with 19 bases spanning the gap. The CDR3 sequence is 18 residues long. Germline assignment: CDR1 MDHEN and CDR2 SYDVKM. The DNA for the CDR3 is TGTGCCAGCAGTTTAGCGGGAAGGTGGGGACAGACCTACAATGAGCAGTTCTTC. Translating it yields CASSLAGRWGQTYNEQFF.